The clone carrying this T cell receptor beta chain was seen a handful of times. Its antigen remains unidentified. This specimen belongs to a study of beta chain features in type 1 diabetes. CDR3 length equals 14 residues. From germline, CDR1 is SNHLY and CDR2 FYNNEI. The V gene lost 8 bases and the J gene lost 1 base, with 14 bases spanning the gap. Whole-study results and caveats: Lower insertion and higher deletion counts appeared at VDJ junctions in type 1 diabetes patients. Cells carrying high TCR expression could end up over-represented when cDNA is sequenced. A definitive answer on HLA type influencing TCRB rearrangement was not reached here.

The study reverse transcribed the entire isolated RNA, so it sequenced expressed TCRB transcripts. The protocol was immunoSEQ multiplex PCR, while the TCRdb copy is restricted to in-frame clones and leaves out a portion. The sample shows 850,000 to 900,000 clones, 15% to 20% of them seen only once. The sequence derives from a woman aged 18-29 years in good health. Input material: naive CD4+ T cells from blood. J is TRBJ2-5 and V is TRBV2; TRBD2 might be the D (6 bases). The CDR3 DNA is TGTGCCAGCCGGGAGACAATGGGCCAAGAGACCCAGTACTTC. Residues: CASRETMGQETQYF.